The 2 T cell receptor beta chains given below trace back to one sample, sequenced in a study of T cells in Graves' hyperthyroidism and ophthalmopathy. Amplification targeted TCR beta CDR3 regions from RNA transcripts. An initial round of RT-PCR targeting the TCR CDR3 relied on the HTBI primer set. TCRdb analysed the multiplex PCR reads with MiXCR anew, one entry per CDR3 protein. The sample contains nearly 600,000 distinct CDR3 sequences, 12% to 15% of which appear only once. Sample: blood. The receptors were sampled from a young woman with Graves' ophthalmopathy.

This clonotype was detected many times. The chain recombines TRBV6-1 with TRBJ2-1; D unclear. Germline V gene sequence: CDR1 MNHNS, CDR2 SASEGT. V lost 6 bases and J 4 bases, leaving 13 bases between the germline ends. The CDR3 is 14 residues long. The CDR3 DNA reads as TGTGCCAGCAGCTCCCTCCGCGGTTACAATGAGCAGTTCTTC. Translation: CASSSLRGYNEQFF.

This clonotype was seen many times. This chain joins TRBV27 and TRBJ2-3, with 10 bases lining up with TRBD2. This CDR3 has 14 residues. The trim removed 9 bases at V and 2 bases at J, leaving 5 bases unmatched. Germline CDR1 is MNHEY and CDR2 is SMNVEV (reference sequence). CDR3 coding DNA: TGTGCCAGTCCGACTAGCGGGTTCACAGATACGCAGTATTTT. Protein sequence: CASPTSGFTDTQYF.